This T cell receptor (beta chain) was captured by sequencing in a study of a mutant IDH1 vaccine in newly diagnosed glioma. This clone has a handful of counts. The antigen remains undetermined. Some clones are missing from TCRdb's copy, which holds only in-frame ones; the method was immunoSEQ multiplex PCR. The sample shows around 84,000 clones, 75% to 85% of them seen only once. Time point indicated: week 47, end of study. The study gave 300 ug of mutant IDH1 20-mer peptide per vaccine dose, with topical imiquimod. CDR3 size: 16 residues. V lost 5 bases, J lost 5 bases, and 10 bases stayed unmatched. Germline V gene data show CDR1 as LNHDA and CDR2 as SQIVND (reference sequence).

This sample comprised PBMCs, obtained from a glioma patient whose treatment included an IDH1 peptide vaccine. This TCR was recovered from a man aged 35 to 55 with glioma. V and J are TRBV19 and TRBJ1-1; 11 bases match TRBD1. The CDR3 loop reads CASSSDRGLIGTEAFF. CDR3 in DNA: TGTGCCAGTAGTTCGGACAGGGGGCTAATCGGAACTGAAGCTTTCTTT.